Below, 11 T cell receptor beta chains from the same sample are listed, as sequenced in a study of post-analysis software for immune sequencing data. No antigen has been assigned to these receptors. General observations from the study: Higher frequency in patients than in controls was seen for 5 or 6 TRBV segments, with TRBV5-6, TRBV5-1 and TRBV20-1 among them.

Built from TCR beta cDNA, the libraries had unique molecular identifiers in them. One entry per CDR3 protein, called by TCRdb with MiXCR from the PCR reads. The repertoire holds 450,000 to 650,000 distinct CDR3 sequences, with roughly 40% as singletons. The sample comprised blood. These receptor sequences come from a girl aged 10 to 17 with multiple sclerosis.

This clonotype was detected a few times. V is TRBV10-1 and J is TRBJ2-6; D gene uncertain. Deletions cut 0 bases from V and 1 base from J, with 7 bases between. Germline lookup yields CDR1 WNHNN and CDR2 SYGVQD (reference sequence). This CDR3 has 16 residues. CDR3 nucleotides: TGCGCCAGCAGTGAGTCGACTGCGTCTGGGGCCAACGTCCTGACTTTC. As protein: CASSESTASGANVLTF.

The V call is TRBV5-1, the J call TRBJ1-2, with 9 positions matching TRBD1. The V gene's germline CDR1 is SGHRS and CDR2 YFSETQ. The CDR3 covers 14 residues. The trim removed 3 bases at V and 8 bases at J, leaving 8 bases unmatched. The CDR3: CASSSGQGLDGYTF. The CDR3 DNA sequence: TGCGCCAGCAGCTCCGGACAGGGGCTGGACGGCTACACCTTC.

V is TRBV12-3 or TRBV12-4 and J is TRBJ2-1, with 7 bases lining up with TRBD2. V lost 5 bases and J lost 4; bases outside the gene matches: 8. The CDR3 has 15 amino acids. The CDR3 sequence: CASSPLRGTYNEQFF. In DNA form, the CDR3 reads TGTGCCAGCAGTCCCCTGCGGGGGACGTACAATGAGCAGTTCTTC.

Only a few counts were recorded for this clonotype. As DNA, the CDR3 is TGTGCCATCAGTGAGTCTGTCGGCGGGGGCACCCAAGAGACCCAGTACTTC. Translation: CAISESVGGGTQETQYF. The J gene is TRBJ2-5, the V gene TRBV10-3; TRBD2 is a possible D gene (7 bases). This CDR3 spans 17 amino acids. V lost 0 bases and J 1 base, leaving 15 bases between the germline ends. Germline CDR1 reads ENHRY; CDR2 reads SYGVKD.

CDR3 loop: CASSEDLNYGYTF. The DNA of the CDR3 is TGCGCCAGCAGTGAGGATCTTAACTATGGCTACACCTTC. V usage is TRBV10-1 and J usage is TRBJ1-2; D is unclear. The ends were cut back, 2 bases at V and 1 base at J, with 5 bases in the middle. CDR1 is WNHNN and CDR2 is SYGVQD in the germline V gene (reference sequence). The CDR3 contains 13 residues.

The chain is built from TRBV28 and TRBJ2-7; D unclear. The CDR3 runs 15 residues. Germline V gene lookup returns CDR1 MDHEN and CDR2 SYDVKM. The V end was cut by 5 bases, the J end by 0 bases, with 14 bases between. CDR3 region: CASSPGSVYSYEQYF. The DNA of the CDR3 is TGTGCCAGCAGTCCCGGGTCAGTCTACTCCTACGAGCAGTACTTC.

V gene TRBV20-1 combines with J gene TRBJ2-1, with 12 nucleotides matching TRBD2. In germline, CDR1 is DFQATT, CDR2 SNEGSKA (reference sequence). The CDR3 is 18 residues long. V gave up 0 bases and J gave up 1 base; unmatched junction bases: 7. CDR3 loop: CSAREPSGRALSYNEQFF. CDR3 nucleotides: TGCAGTGCTAGAGAGCCTAGCGGGAGGGCCCTGTCCTACAATGAGCAGTTCTTC.

This clonotype appeared a few times. The chain employs TRBV5-1 and TRBJ2-7, with D unresolved. The CDR3 runs 12 residues. From germline, CDR1 is SGHRS and CDR2 YFSETQ. V lost 4 bases to trimming and J lost 4 bases, with 9 bases between them. The CDR3 bases are TGCGCCAGCAGCATCAGATGGTACGAGCAGTACTTC. It translates to CASSIRWYEQYF.

Only a few counts were recorded for this clonotype. This chain uses TRBV20-1 with TRBJ1-5, with D possibly being TRBD1 (5 bases). Trimming took off 8 bases at V and 1 base at J, with 12 bases between the two ends. This CDR3 has 13 amino acids. Germline V gene lookup returns CDR1 DFQATT and CDR2 SNEGSKA (reference sequence). The chain's CDR3 is CSCPTASNQPQHF. For the CDR3, the DNA is TGCAGTTGCCCGACAGCGAGCAATCAGCCCCAGCATTTT.

This clonotype appeared many times. J is TRBJ2-7 and V is TRBV30; D is perhaps TRBD2 (5 bases). The CDR3 runs 11 residues. Germline-derived CDR1 and CDR2 are GTSNPN and SVGIG (reference sequence). V was clipped by 4 bases and J by 2 bases, with 6 bases between them. CDR3 amino acids: CAWKTTYEQYF. As DNA, the CDR3 is TGTGCCTGGAAGACTACCTACGAGCAGTACTTC. The whole variable domain, filled in from reference TRBV30 and TRBJ2-7, reads SQTIHQWPATLVQPVGSPLSLECTVEGTSNPNLYWYRQAAGRGLQLLFYSVGIGQISSEVPQNLSASRPQDRQFILSSKKLLLSDSGFYLCAWKTTYEQYFGPGTRLTVT.

This clonotype was seen more than once but under ten times. This chain joins TRBV5-1 and TRBJ1-2; D remains ambiguous. The germline V and J ends were trimmed by 4 bases and 6 bases, with 10 bases remaining between them. Germline V gene data show CDR1 as SGHRS and CDR2 as YFSETQ. The CDR3 has 12 amino acids. CDR3: CASSARNDGYTF. The CDR3 DNA is TGCGCCAGCAGCGCACGGAATGATGGCTACACCTTC.